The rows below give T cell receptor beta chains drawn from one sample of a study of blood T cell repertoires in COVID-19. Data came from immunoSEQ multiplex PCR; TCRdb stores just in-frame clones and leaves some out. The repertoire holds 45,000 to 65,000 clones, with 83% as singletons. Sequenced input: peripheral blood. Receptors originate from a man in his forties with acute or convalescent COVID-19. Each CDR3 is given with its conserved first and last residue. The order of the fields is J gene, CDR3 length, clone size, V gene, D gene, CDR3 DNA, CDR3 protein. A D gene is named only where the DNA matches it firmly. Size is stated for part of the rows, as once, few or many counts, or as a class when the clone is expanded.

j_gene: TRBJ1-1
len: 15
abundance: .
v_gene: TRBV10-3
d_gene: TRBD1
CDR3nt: TGTGCCATCAGTGATTCGGACAGGGGTTCTGCTGAAGCTTTCTTT
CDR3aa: CAISDSDRGSAEAFF

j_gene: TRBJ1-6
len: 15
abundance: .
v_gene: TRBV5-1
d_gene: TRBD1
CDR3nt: TGCGCCAGCAGCACACGGGACAGCTATAATTCACCCCTCCACTTT
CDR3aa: CASSTRDSYNSPLHF

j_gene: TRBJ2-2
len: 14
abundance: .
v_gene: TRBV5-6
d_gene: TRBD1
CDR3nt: TGTGCCAGCAGCCCCGGACAGGGACAAGGGCAGCTGTTTTTT
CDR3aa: CASSPGQGQGQLFF

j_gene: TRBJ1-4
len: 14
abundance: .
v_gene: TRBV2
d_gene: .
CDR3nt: TGTGCCAGCAGTGTAAAGGGGTGGAATGAAAAACTGTTTTTT
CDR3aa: CASSVKGWNEKLFF

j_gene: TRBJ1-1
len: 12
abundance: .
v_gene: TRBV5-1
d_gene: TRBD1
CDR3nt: TGCGCCAGCAGCTTCGGGACAGTAGAAGCTTTCTTT
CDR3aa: CASSFGTVEAFF

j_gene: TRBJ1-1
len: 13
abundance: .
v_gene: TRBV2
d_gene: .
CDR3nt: TGTGCCAGCAGGGACACCCTGGGCACTGAAGCTTTCTTT
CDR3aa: CASRDTLGTEAFF

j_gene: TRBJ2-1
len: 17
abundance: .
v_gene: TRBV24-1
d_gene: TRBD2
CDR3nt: TGTGCCACCAGTGACCCAAGACTAGCGGGAGGGTCTCATGAGCAGTTCTTC
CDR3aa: CATSDPRLAGGSHEQFF

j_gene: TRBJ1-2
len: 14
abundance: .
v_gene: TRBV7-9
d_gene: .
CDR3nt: TGTGCCAGCAGCCCCGAACAGGGAACCTATGGCTACACCTTC
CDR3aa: CASSPEQGTYGYTF

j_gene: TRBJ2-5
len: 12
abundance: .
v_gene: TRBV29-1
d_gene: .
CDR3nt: TGCAGCGCTAGACAGGTTCAAGAGACCCAGTACTTC
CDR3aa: CSARQVQETQYF

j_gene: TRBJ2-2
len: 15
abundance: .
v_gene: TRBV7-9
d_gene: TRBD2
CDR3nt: TGTGCCAGCAGCCCCCGGGGGGCGAACACCGGGGAGCTGTTTTTT
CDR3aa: CASSPRGANTGELFF

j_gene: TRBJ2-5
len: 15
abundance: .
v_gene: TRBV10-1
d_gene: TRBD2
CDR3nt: TGCGCCAGCAGTGCGGGACTAGCGGGGAAAGAGACCCAGTACTTC
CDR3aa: CASSAGLAGKETQYF

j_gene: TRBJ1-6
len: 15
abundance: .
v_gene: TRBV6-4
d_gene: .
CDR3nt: TGTGCCAGCAGTGACGATCCAGGGGAGGGTTCACCCCTCCACTTT
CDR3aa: CASSDDPGEGSPLHF

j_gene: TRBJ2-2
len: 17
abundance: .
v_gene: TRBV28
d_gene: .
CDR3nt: TGTGCCAGCAGCTTAACCGGACAGTTCTTGAACACCGGGGAGCTGTTTTTT
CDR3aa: CASSLTGQFLNTGELFF

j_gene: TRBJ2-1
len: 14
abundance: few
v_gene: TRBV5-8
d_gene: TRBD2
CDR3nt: TGTGCCAGCAGCTTTGCTAGCGGTTTAAATGAGCAGTTCTTC
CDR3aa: CASSFASGLNEQFF

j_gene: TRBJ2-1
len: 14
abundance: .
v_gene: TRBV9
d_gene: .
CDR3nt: TGTGCCAGCAGTAATTCTAGAGCCTACAATGAGCAGTTCTTC
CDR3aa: CASSNSRAYNEQFF

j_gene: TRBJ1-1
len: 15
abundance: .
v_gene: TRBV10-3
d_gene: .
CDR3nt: TGTGCCATCAGTGACCCAGGGCCGAGGAACACTGAAGCTTTCTTT
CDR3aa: CAISDPGPRNTEAFF

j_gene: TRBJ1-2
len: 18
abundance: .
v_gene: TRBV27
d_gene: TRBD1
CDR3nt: TGTGCCAGCAGTTCGAGGGCGGGAGACAGGGGAGAGAACTATGGCTACACCTTC
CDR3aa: CASSSRAGDRGENYGYTF

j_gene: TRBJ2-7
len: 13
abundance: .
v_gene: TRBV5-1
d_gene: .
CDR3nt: TGCGCCAGCAGTTTAGACGGAGCCTACGAGCAGTACTTC
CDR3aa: CASSLDGAYEQYF

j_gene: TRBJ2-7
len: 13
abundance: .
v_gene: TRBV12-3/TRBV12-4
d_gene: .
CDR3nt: TGTGCCAGCAGTCGAAAGAGCTCCTACGAGCAGTACTTC
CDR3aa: CASSRKSSYEQYF

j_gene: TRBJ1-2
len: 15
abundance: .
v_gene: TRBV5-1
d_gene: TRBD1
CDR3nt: TGCGCCAGCAGCCGGGACAGGCCAGGGTACTATGGCTACACCTTC
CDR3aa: CASSRDRPGYYGYTF

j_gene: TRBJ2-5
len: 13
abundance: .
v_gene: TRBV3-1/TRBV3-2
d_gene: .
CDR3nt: TGTGCCAGCAGGTATAGCGATCTCGAGACCCAGTACTTC
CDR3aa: CASRYSDLETQYF

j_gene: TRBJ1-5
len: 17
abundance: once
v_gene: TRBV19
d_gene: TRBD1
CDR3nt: TGTGCCAGTAGTCCCAATCGTTACAGGGGGAACAATCAGCCCCAGCATTTT
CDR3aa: CASSPNRYRGNNQPQHF

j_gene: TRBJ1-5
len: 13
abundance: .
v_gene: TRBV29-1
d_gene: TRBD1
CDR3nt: TGCAGCGTTGGACAGGGACGAAATCAGCCCCAGCATTTT
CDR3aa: CSVGQGRNQPQHF

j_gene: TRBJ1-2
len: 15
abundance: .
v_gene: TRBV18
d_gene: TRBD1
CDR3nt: TGTGCCAGCTCACCGGGGACAGGGACGGGGAGTGGCTACACCTTC
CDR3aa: CASSPGTGTGSGYTF

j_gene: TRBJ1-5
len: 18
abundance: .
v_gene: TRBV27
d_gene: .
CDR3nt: TGTGCCAGCAGTTCCGCCCCCCCCTTCAGCCATAGCAATCAGTCCCAGCATTTT
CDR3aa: CASSSAPPFSHSNQSQHF

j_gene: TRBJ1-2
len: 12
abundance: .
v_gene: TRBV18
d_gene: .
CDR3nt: TGTGCCAGCTCACCAAGCGTGAATGGCTACACCTTC
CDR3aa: CASSPSVNGYTF

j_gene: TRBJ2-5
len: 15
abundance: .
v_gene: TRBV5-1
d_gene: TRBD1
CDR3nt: TGCGCCAGCAGCTTGGCCCCGGACAGGGGGGAGACCCAGTACTTC
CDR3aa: CASSLAPDRGETQYF

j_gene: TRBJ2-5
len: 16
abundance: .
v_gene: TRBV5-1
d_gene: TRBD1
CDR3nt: TGCGCCAGCAGCATACTGGGACAGGGGTTACAAGAGACCCAGTACTTC
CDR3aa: CASSILGQGLQETQYF

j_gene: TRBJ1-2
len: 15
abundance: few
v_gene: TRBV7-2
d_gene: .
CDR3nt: TGTGCCAGCAGCCCCCAAACGAGCATAAGCCTTGGCTACACCTTC
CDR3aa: CASSPQTSISLGYTF

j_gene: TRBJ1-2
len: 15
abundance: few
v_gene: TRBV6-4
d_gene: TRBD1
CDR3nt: TGTGCCAGCAGTAATACTGACAGGGGAGACTATGGCTACACCTTC
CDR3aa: CASSNTDRGDYGYTF

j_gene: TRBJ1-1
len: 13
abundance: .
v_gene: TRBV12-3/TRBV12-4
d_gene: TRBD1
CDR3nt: TGTGCCAGCAGTCTCGACAGGGGCACTGAAGCTTTCTTT
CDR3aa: CASSLDRGTEAFF

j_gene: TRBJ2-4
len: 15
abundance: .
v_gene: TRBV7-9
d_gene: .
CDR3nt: TGTGCCAGCAGCTTGGCAGGGGGGGCCAAAAACATTCAGTACTTC
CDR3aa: CASSLAGGAKNIQYF

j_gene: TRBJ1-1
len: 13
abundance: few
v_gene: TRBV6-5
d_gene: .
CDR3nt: TGTGCCAGCAGTTTGGCAGGGTCTCCTGAAGCTTTCTTT
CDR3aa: CASSLAGSPEAFF

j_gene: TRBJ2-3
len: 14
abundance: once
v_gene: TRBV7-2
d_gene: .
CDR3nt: TGTGCCAGCAGCTTTCTAAGTAGCACAGATACGCAGTATTTT
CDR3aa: CASSFLSSTDTQYF